The T cell receptor beta chain under discussion was sequenced for a study of T-cell reconstitution after alpha-beta-depleted transplantation in children. General study results and limits: Reports say that about two months after transplant, the alpha-beta T cells came out of several hundred graft clones that had expanded. From surviving recipient T cells and thymic progenitors came the high day-60 TCRbeta diversity observed in some patients. When one year had passed after transplant, most T-cell counts and diversity came from newly produced T cells.

Note on this clonotype: Antigen: not known.

The TCRbeta library incorporated unique molecular identifiers. TCRdb re-derived calls from the PCR reads in MiXCR, one entry per CDR3 protein. The sample lists 500,000 to 750,000 distinct CDR3 sequences; more than 20% were seen once. The CDR3 is 15 amino acids. The ends lost 7 bases at V and 4 bases at J; junction bases unmatched: 12. CDR1 and CDR2 from the germline V gene are MDHEN and SYDVKM. V gene TRBV28 combines with J gene TRBJ1-2; TRBD1 agrees at 7 bases. The origin of this receptor is a boy under two years old with Wiskott-Aldrich syndrome, due to receive a stem cell transplant. The sample was PBMCs, taken before TCRalphabeta/CD19-depleted stem cell transplant. This CDR3 is CASTPLDRRSYGYTF. Here the CDR3 DNA reads TGTGCCAGCACCCCACTGGACAGGAGGAGCTATGGCTACACCTTC.